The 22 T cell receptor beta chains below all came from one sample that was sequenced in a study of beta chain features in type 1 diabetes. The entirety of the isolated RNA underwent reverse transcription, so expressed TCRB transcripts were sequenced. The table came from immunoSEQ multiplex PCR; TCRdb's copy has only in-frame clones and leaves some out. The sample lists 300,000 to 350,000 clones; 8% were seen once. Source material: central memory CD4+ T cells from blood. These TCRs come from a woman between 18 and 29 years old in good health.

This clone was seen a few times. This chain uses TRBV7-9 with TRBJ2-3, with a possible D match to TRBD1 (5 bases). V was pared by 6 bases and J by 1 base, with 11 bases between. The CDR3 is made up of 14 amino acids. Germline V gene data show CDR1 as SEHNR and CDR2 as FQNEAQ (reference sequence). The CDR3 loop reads CASSSLGGTDTQYF. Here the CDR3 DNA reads TGTGCCAGCAGTTCTTTAGGGGGCACAGATACGCAGTATTTT.

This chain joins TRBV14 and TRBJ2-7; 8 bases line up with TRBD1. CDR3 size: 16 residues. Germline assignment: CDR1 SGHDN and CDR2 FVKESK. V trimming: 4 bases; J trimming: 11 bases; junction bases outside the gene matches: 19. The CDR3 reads CASSPTGTGVRKDEYF. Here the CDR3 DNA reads TGTGCCAGCAGCCCGACCGGGACAGGCGTACGTAAGGACGAGTACTTC. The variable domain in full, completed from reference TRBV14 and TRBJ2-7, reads EAGVTQFPSHSVIEKGQTVTLRCDPISGHDNLYWYRRVMGKEIKFLLHFVKESKQDESGMPNNRFLAERTGGTYSTLKVQPAELEDSGVYFCASSPTGTGVRKDEYFGPGTRLTVT.

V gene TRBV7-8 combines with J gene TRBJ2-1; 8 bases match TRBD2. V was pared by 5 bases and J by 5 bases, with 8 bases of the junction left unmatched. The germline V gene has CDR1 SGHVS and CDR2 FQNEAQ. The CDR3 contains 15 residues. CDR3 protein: CASSQYGGDHNEQFF. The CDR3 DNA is TGTGCCAGCAGCCAGTACGGGGGGGACCACAATGAGCAGTTCTTC.

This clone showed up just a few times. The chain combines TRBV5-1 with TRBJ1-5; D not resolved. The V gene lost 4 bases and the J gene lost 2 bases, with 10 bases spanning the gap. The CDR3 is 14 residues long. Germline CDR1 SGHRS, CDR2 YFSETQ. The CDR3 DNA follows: TGCGCCAGCAGCAATGGGGATGGCAATCAGCCCCAGCATTTT. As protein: CASSNGDGNQPQHF.

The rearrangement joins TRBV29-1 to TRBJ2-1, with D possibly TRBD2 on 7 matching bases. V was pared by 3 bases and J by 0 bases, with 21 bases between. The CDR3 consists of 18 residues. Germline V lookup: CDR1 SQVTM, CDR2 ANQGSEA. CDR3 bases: TGCAGCGTTGATTGGGGGGGCTCTTCGTGGTTCTCCTACAATGAGCAGTTCTTC. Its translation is CSVDWGGSSWFSYNEQFF.

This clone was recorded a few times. CDR3 in DNA: TGTGCCAGCAGTCACGATAGGGACAGGGATTCCAACTATGGCTACACCTTC. Translation gives CASSHDRDRDSNYGYTF. The chain links TRBV28 to TRBJ1-2, with 9 bases matching TRBD1. Germline trimming cut 5 bases from V and 2 bases from J; bases unmatched to any gene: 12. This CDR3 spans 17 amino acids. Germline V gives CDR1 MDHEN, CDR2 SYDVKM.

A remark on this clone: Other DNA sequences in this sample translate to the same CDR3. CDR3 DNA: TGTGCCAGCAGCCCGGACAGATACACAGATACGCAGTATTTT. Protein: CASSPDRYTDTQYF. This chain links TRBV7-3 with TRBJ2-3; maybe TRBD1 (6 bases). Germline V lookup: CDR1 SGHTA, CDR2 FQGTGA. V gave up 5 bases and J gave up 2 bases, with 11 bases separating them. This CDR3 comprises 14 residues.

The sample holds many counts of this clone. Here the CDR3 DNA reads TGTGCCAGCTCACCGGTGGGGGGCCCAAGGGGTGAGCAGTACTTC. It translates to CASSPVGGPRGEQYF. V usage is TRBV18 and J usage is TRBJ2-7; D could derive from TRBD1 or TRBD2 (6 bases each). Per germline, CDR1 KGHSH and CDR2 LQKENI. CDR3 length: 15 residues. Trimming shortened V by 3 bases and J by 7 bases, and 19 bases separated the two germline ends.

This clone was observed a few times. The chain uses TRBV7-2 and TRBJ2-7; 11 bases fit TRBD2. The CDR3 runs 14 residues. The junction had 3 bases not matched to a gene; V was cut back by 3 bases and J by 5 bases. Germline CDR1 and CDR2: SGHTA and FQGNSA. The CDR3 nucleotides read TGTGCCAGCAGCTTCGGACTAGCGGGCCACGAGCAGTACTTC. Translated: CASSFGLAGHEQYF.

The CDR3 DNA is TGTGCCAGCAGTTCTCAGGGGGCGGGTACAGATACGCAGTATTTT. This sequence encodes CASSSQGAGTDTQYF. The chain combines TRBV28 with TRBJ2-3; 8 nucleotides agree with TRBD1. V trimming: 4 bases; J trimming: 3 bases; junction bases outside the gene matches: 6. The CDR3 length is 15 residues. CDR1 is MDHEN, CDR2 SYDVKM, per germline.

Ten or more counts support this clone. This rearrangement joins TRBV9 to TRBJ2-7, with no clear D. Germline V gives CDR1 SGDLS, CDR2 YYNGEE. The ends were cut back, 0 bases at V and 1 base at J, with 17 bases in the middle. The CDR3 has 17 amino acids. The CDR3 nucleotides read TGTGCCAGCAGCGTAGTATCGTCCGAGCGCCTATCCTACGAGCAGTACTTC. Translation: CASSVVSSERLSYEQYF.

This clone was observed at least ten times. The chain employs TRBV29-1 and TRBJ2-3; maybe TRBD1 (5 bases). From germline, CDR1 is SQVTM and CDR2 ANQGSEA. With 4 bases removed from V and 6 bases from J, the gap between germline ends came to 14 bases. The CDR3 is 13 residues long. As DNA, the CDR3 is TGCAGCGTTGGACAGAGCCGGGTGGATACGCAGTATTTT. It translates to CSVGQSRVDTQYF.

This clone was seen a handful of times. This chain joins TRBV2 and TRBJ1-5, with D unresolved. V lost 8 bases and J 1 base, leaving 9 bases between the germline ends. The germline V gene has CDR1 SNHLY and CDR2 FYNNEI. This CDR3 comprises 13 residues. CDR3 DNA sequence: TGTGCCAGCGAGGTCGGGAGCAATCAGCCCCAGCATTTT. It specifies CASEVGSNQPQHF.

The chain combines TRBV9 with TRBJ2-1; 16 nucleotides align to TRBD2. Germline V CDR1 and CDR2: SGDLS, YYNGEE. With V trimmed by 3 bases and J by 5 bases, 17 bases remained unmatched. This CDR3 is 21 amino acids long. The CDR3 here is CASSARTGLGLAGGPDNEQFF. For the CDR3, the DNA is TGTGCCAGCAGCGCGCGGACAGGGCTGGGACTAGCGGGAGGGCCCGACAATGAGCAGTTCTTC.

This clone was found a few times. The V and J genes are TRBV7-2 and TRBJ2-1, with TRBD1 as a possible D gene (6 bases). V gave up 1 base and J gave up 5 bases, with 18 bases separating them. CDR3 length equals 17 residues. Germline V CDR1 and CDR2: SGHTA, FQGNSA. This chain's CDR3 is CASSLVPLRGWDNEQFF. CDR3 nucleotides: TGTGCCAGCAGCTTAGTACCCCTGAGGGGGTGGGACAATGAGCAGTTCTTC.

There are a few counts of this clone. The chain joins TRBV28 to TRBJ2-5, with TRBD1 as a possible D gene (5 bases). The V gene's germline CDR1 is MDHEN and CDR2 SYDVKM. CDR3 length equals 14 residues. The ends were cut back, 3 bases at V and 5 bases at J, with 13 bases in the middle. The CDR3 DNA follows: TGTGCCAGCAGTTTTTTTCAGGGTTTCGAGACCCAGTACTTC. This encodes CASSFFQGFETQYF.

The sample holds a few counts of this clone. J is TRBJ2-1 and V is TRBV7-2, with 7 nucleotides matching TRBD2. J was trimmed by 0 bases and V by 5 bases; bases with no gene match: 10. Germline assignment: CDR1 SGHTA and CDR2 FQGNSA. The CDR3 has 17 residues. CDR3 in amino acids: CASSPDRGGSSYNEQFF. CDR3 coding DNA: TGTGCCAGCAGCCCAGACCGGGGCGGGAGCTCCTACAATGAGCAGTTCTTC.

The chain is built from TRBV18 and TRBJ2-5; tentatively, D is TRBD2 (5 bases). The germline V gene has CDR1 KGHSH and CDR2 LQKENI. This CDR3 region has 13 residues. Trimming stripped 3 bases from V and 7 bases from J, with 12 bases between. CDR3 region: CASSPRGVGTQYF. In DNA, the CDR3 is TGTGCCAGCTCACCCCGGGGAGTGGGGACCCAGTACTTC.

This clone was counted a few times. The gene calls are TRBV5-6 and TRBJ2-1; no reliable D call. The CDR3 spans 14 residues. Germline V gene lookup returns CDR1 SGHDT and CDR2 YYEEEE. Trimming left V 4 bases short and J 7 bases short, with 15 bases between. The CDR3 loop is CASSEVWVLNEQFF. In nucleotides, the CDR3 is TGTGCCAGCAGCGAGGTATGGGTTCTGAATGAGCAGTTCTTC.

In nucleotides, the CDR3 is TGTGCCACACAGGGCTTACCTAATCAGCCCCAGCATTTT. Translated: CATQGLPNQPQHF. The chain recombines TRBV28 with TRBJ1-5; D might be TRBD1 (6 bases). CDR1 is MDHEN, CDR2 SYDVKM, per germline. The germline V and J ends were trimmed by 10 bases and 4 bases, with 14 bases remaining between them. CDR3 size: 13 residues.

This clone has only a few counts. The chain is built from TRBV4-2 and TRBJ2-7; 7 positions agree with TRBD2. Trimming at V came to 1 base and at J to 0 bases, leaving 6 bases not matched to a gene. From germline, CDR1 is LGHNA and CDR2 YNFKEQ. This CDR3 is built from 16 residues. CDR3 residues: CASSQGPSGSSYEQYF. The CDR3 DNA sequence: TGTGCCAGCAGCCAAGGTCCTAGCGGTAGCTCCTACGAGCAGTACTTC.

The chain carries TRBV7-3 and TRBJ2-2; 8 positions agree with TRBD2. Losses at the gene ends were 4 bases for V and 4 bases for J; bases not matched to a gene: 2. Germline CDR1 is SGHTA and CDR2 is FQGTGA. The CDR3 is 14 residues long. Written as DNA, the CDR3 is TGTGCCAGCAGCTCCGGGACTAGCACCGGGGAGCTGTTTTTT. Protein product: CASSSGTSTGELFF.